The entry below describes one T cell receptor beta chain. The ends lost 6 bases at V and 2 bases at J; junction bases unmatched: 9. Germline CDR1 is SGHVS and CDR2 is FQNEAQ. The CDR3 is 17 amino acids. This sample was included in a study of blood T cell repertoires in COVID-19. On the study more broadly: Both acute and convalescent COVID-19 samples were obtained from the United States, Italy and Spain. Sources were T cells, B-cell-depleted T cells, or PBMCs; the material itself was cDNA or gDNA.

Authors' data handling: Quantification of nucleated cells was approximated via reference gene primer amplification. TCRdb's table, derived via immunoSEQ multiplex PCR, lists solely in-frame clones and lacks some. The DNA was the basis for D and trimming; V, J and clone size are from that table. The table has roughly 40,000 clones, 80% to 90% seen once. The sequenced sample consisted of peripheral blood. This chain connects TRBV7-8 to TRBJ2-5; TRBD2 aligns across 13 bases. This receptor was taken from a man younger than 45 with active or convalescent COVID-19. CDR3 bases: TGTGCCAGCAGTCGAGGACTAGCGGGGGAGCTGCAAGAGACCCAGTACTTC. Protein product: CASSRGLAGELQETQYF.